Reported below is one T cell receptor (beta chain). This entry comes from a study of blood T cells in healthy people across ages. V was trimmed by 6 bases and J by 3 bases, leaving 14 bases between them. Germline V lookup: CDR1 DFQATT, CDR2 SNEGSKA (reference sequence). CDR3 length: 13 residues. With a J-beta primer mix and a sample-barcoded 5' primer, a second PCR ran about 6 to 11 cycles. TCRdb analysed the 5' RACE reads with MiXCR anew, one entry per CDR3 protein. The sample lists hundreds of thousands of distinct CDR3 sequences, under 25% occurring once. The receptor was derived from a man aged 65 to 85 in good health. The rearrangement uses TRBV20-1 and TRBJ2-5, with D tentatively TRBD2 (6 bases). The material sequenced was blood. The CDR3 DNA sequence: TGCAGTGCCGAGAAGGACTATAAAGAGACCCAGTACTTC. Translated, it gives CSAEKDYKETQYF.